A selection of T cell receptor beta chains follows, all from one sample in a study of CD8 T cells in ankylosing spondylitis. TCRdb independently ran MiXCR on the 5' RACE reads; one entry per CDR3 protein. The profile covers 200,000 or so distinct CDR3 sequences, with approximately 13% appearing a single time and 9.5% to 11% taken by the ten largest. Sequenced input: blood, either unsorted or a sorted T cell fraction (not recorded which). The receptors originated from a female donor with ankylosing spondylitis or in good health (not recorded which). Both conserved end residues are part of each CDR3. A D gene is named only where the DNA matches it firmly. Part of the rows lack a size; the others show once, few, many or a class for expanded clones.

size | J | V | D | CDR3 | DNA
many | TRBJ2-1 | TRBV5-1 | NA | CASSLAQGMIYNEQFF | TGCGCCAGCAGCTTGGCCCAGGGGATGATCTACAATGAGCAGTTCTTC
many | TRBJ1-1 | TRBV10-3 | NA | CAISPTGGNTEAFF | TGTGCCATCAGCCCCACGGGGGGCAACACTGAAGCTTTCTTT
NA | TRBJ2-1 | TRBV7-3 | NA | CASSLMGESSYNEQFF | TGTGCCAGCAGCTTAATGGGGGAAAGCTCCTACAATGAGCAGTTCTTC
many | TRBJ2-3 | TRBV27 | NA | CASSIGPDTQYF | TGTGCCAGCAGCATCGGGCCAGATACGCAGTATTTT
many | TRBJ1-2 | TRBV27 | NA | CASSPRTRTDYTF | TGTGCCAGCAGTCCCCGGACACGGACAGACTACACCTTC
few | TRBJ2-5 | TRBV11-2 | NA | CASSLERGSQETQYF | TGTGCCAGCAGCTTAGAACGAGGCAGCCAAGAGACCCAGTACTTC
few | TRBJ2-7 | TRBV14 | NA | CASSHQYEQYF | TGTGCCAGCAGCCATCAATACGAGCAGTACTTC
many | TRBJ2-1 | TRBV7-3 | TRBD2 | CASSLTLADRYNEQFF | TGTGCCAGCAGCTTAACACTAGCGGACCGCTACAATGAGCAGTTCTTC
many | TRBJ2-5 | TRBV11-2 | TRBD2 | CASSSGTSGSAETQYF | TGTGCCAGCAGCTCCGGGACTAGCGGGAGCGCGGAGACCCAGTACTTC
few | TRBJ2-3 | TRBV12-3/TRBV12-4 | TRBD2 | CASRDSGGHRDTQYF | TGTGCCAGCAGGGATAGCGGGGGGCATAGGGATACGCAGTATTTT
few | TRBJ2-1 | TRBV7-2 | TRBD1 | CASSWPGQGATDEQFF | TGTGCCAGCAGCTGGCCGGGACAGGGGGCGACCGATGAGCAGTTCTTC
few | TRBJ2-1 | TRBV4-3 | NA | CASSQDLEYNEQFF | TGCGCCAGCAGCCAAGATCTGGAGTACAATGAGCAGTTCTTC
many | TRBJ1-1 | TRBV29-1 | TRBD1 | CSVWTGDRNTEAFF | TGCAGCGTCTGGACAGGGGATAGGAACACTGAAGCTTTCTTT
many | TRBJ2-7 | TRBV7-2 | TRBD1 | CASSLNQQGAGAYEQYF | TGTGCCAGCAGCCTAAACCAACAGGGGGCTGGCGCCTACGAGCAGTACTTC
few | TRBJ1-1 | TRBV27 | TRBD1 | CASSFRGEAAFF | TGTGCCAGCAGTTTCAGGGGGGAGGCAGCTTTCTTT
few | TRBJ1-3 | TRBV20-1 | TRBD1 | CSADSGTGQSSGNTIYF | TGCAGTGCTGATTCCGGGACAGGCCAGAGCTCTGGAAACACCATATATTTT
NA | TRBJ2-1 | TRBV7-2 | NA | CASSLVPGDEQFF | TGTGCCAGCAGCTTAGTACCTGGGGATGAGCAGTTCTTC
many | TRBJ2-1 | TRBV20-1 | TRBD2 | CSARDYQRDSNEQFF | TGCAGTGCTAGAGATTACCAGCGGGATTCCAATGAGCAGTTCTTC
NA | TRBJ2-2 | TRBV11-2 | TRBD2 | CASSQKMGGGVPNTGELFF | TGTGCCAGCAGCCAGAAAATGGGGGGGGGGGTCCCTAACACCGGGGAGCTGTTTTTT
NA | TRBJ2-3 | TRBV20-1 | NA | CSAKRVDTQYF | TGCAGTGCTAAACGGGTAGATACGCAGTATTTT
few | TRBJ2-1 | TRBV7-8 | NA | CASSLQRTYNEQFF | TGTGCCAGCAGCCTCCAGCGGACTTACAATGAGCAGTTCTTC
many | TRBJ2-3 | TRBV7-3 | NA | CASSLGSPTDTQYF | TGTGCCAGCAGCTTGGGAAGTCCCACAGATACGCAGTATTTT
many | TRBJ1-1 | TRBV7-3 | NA | CASSLGTLNTEAFF | TGTGCCAGCAGCTTAGGGACGTTGAACACTGAAGCTTTCTTT
many | TRBJ2-2 | TRBV12-3/TRBV12-4 | NA | CASRIIGELFF | TGTGCCAGCAGGATAATCGGGGAGCTGTTTTTT
many | TRBJ2-1 | TRBV27 | NA | CASRLYNEQFF | TGTGCCAGCAGATTATACAATGAGCAGTTCTTC
NA | TRBJ2-7 | TRBV11-1 | TRBD2 | CASSRTGTTYYEQYF | TGTGCCAGCAGCCGAACCGGGACTACCTACTACGAGCAGTACTTC